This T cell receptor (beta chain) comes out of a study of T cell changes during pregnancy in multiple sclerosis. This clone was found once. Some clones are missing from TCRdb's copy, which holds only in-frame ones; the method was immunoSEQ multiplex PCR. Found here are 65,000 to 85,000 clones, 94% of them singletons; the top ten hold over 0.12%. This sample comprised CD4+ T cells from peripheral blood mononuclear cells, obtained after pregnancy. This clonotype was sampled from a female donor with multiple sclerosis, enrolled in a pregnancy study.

The CDR3 region has the DNA TGTGCCACCACAGGGGGCCGCGGCTATGGCTACACCTTC. Translated, it gives CATTGGRGYGYTF. The chain is built from TRBV10-3 and TRBJ1-2, with 9 nucleotides matching TRBD1. This CDR3 region has 13 residues. Unmatched junction bases numbered 7, after V lost 10 bases and J lost 4 bases. The germline CDR1 and CDR2 sequences are ENHRY and SYGVKD.